What follows are 19 T cell receptor beta chains derived from one specimen sequenced in a study of shared clonotypes between healthy human individuals. Naivety among CD8 cells was defined by CD45RO negativity and positive CCR7 selection, thereby excluding terminally differentiated effector memory CD45RA+ cells. TCRdb's copy holds only in-frame clones and misses some; the assay was immunoSEQ multiplex PCR. The table includes about 2 million clones, around 96% detected once. Source material: naive CD8+ T cells sorted from blood. Every receptor here comes from a man younger than 35 in good health.

The rearrangement uses TRBV15 and TRBJ1-2, with unresolved D. V was clipped by 5 bases and J by 1 base, with 8 bases between them. The CDR3 length is 13 residues. From germline, CDR1 is LNHNV and CDR2 YYDKDF (reference sequence). The CDR3 nucleotides read TGTGCCACCAGCGTGGAGGGTAACTATGGCTACACCTTC. Its translation: CATSVEGNYGYTF.

This sequence joins TRBV11-2 and TRBJ2-7, with unresolved D. Trimming cost V 3 bases and J 3 bases, with 9 bases left between them. This CDR3 region has 13 residues. Germline CDR1 SGHAT, CDR2 FQNNGV. CDR3 in amino acids: CASSFEVLYEQYF. The CDR3 DNA is TGTGCCAGCAGCTTCGAGGTCCTCTACGAGCAGTACTTC.

The chain links TRBV4-3 to TRBJ2-2; the D gene could be TRBD1 or TRBD2 (5 bases each). The V and J ends lost 0 bases and 13 bases respectively, with 15 bases between them. Per the germline V gene, CDR1 is LGHNA and CDR2 is YSLEER. The CDR3 covers 14 residues. In nucleotides, the CDR3 is TGCGCCAGCAGCCAAGATATCGGCAGGGACGGGCTGTTTTTT. This codes for CASSQDIGRDGLFF.

This chain uses TRBV19 with TRBJ2-5; no clear D gene. V lost 5 bases and J 4 bases, leaving 11 bases between the germline ends. The length of the CDR3 is 13 residues. Germline V CDR1 and CDR2: LNHDA, SQIVND (reference sequence). In nucleotides, the CDR3 is TGTGCCAGTAGTGCCCCTATCGGAGAGACCCAGTACTTC. Translating gives CASSAPIGETQYF.

The table lists this clone with a count of one. This chain joins TRBV6-5 and TRBJ1-1; D unclear. This CDR3 is built from 13 residues. From germline, CDR1 is MNHEY and CDR2 SVGAGI. Trimming stripped 0 bases from V and 10 bases from J, with 12 bases between. The CDR3 DNA reads TGTGCCAGCAGTTACTCCCCTGGGGTACCAGCTTTCTTT. Its translation: CASSYSPGVPAFF.

This clone came up once. J is TRBJ1-2 and V is TRBV10-3; 9 bases align to TRBD1. With 5 bases clipped from V and 0 bases from J, the junction kept 4 bases outside the gene matches. This CDR3 has 15 residues. Germline CDR1 ENHRY, CDR2 SYGVKD. CDR3 loop: CAISSGQGSNYGYTF. CDR3 nucleotide sequence: TGTGCCATCAGTTCGGGACAGGGCTCTAACTATGGCTACACCTTC.

This sequence joins TRBV9 and TRBJ2-3; no definite D call. CDR1 is SGDLS, CDR2 YYNGEE, per germline. V was trimmed by 3 bases and J by 2 bases, leaving 13 bases between them. This CDR3 is 15 amino acids long. The CDR3 DNA sequence: TGTGCCAGCAGCGCCAGGAGCACGTTCACAGATACGCAGTATTTT. Its translation: CASSARSTFTDTQYF.

The J gene is TRBJ2-1, the V gene TRBV27; D remains ambiguous. The V gene lost 8 bases and the J gene lost 7 bases, with 15 bases spanning the gap. The CDR3 extends over 13 amino acids. Germline loops: CDR1 MNHEY, CDR2 SMNVEV (reference sequence). The chain's CDR3 is CASGQKQQNEQFF. CDR3 coding DNA: TGTGCCAGCGGGCAAAAACAACAGAATGAGCAGTTCTTC.

V usage is TRBV4-3 and J usage is TRBJ2-1; possible D gene TRBD2, 5 bases. The V gene's germline CDR1 is LGHNA and CDR2 YSLEER. CDR3 length: 14 amino acids. Trimming removed 4 bases at V and 9 bases at J, with 16 bases between. The CDR3 protein is CASSPDSIGVEQFF. The CDR3 DNA sequence: TGCGCCAGCAGCCCGGACTCCATTGGGGTTGAGCAGTTCTTC.

Worth noting for this clone: A read error may explain this, as a much larger clone is one base away. This same CDR3 is encoded by further DNA sequences in the sample. The chain has TRBV7-2 and TRBJ2-7; D is unresolved. The length of the CDR3 is 11 residues. The germline V gene has CDR1 SGHTA and CDR2 FQGNSA. V lost 5 bases, J lost 0 bases, and 2 bases lay in between. The CDR3 DNA reads as TGTGCCAGCAGCCCCTCCTACGAGCAGTACTTC. Its protein product is CASSPSYEQYF.

V gene TRBV19 combines with J gene TRBJ2-7; 7 bases fit TRBD1. The CDR3 spans 15 residues. Unmatched junction bases numbered 4, after V lost 1 base and J lost 1 base. Germline CDR1 reads LNHDA; CDR2 reads SQIVND (reference sequence). CDR3 protein: CASSIATGESYEQYF. The CDR3 DNA follows: TGTGCCAGTAGTATAGCAACAGGGGAGTCCTACGAGCAGTACTTC.

The CDR3 bases are TGCGCCAGCAGCCCTGGGGAGGGTTACGAGCAGTACTTC. This gives the protein CASSPGEGYEQYF. The chain recombines TRBV4-1 with TRBJ2-7; 7 nucleotides line up with TRBD2. Germline trimming cut 4 bases from V and 4 bases from J; bases unmatched to any gene: 4. CDR1 and CDR2 from the germline V gene are MGHRA and YSYEKL. The length of the CDR3 is 13 residues.

This clone is a singleton in its sample. The chain is built from TRBV11-1 and TRBJ1-2; D might be TRBD1 (5 bases). The V gene lost 5 bases and the J gene lost 4 bases, with 14 bases spanning the gap. Germline V gene sequence: CDR1 SGHAT, CDR2 FQDESV (reference sequence). CDR3 length equals 14 residues. The CDR3, as DNA: TGTGCCAGCAGCCCGGGGGAGGGTCTCTATGGCTACACCTTC. Translated: CASSPGEGLYGYTF.

Turning to this clone: At the DNA level, this CDR3 is encoded by other sequences in the same sample as well. The V and J genes are TRBV19 and TRBJ1-1; TRBD1 is a possible D gene (5 bases). This CDR3 region has 13 residues. V was trimmed by 3 bases and J by 1 base, leaving 6 bases between them. Germline assignment: CDR1 LNHDA and CDR2 SQIVND (reference sequence). Written as DNA, the CDR3 is TGTGCCAGTAGTATTAGGGGGAACACTGAAGCTTTCTTT. Translated: CASSIRGNTEAFF.

In this sample, this clone turned up once. V and J are TRBV5-1 and TRBJ2-1; possibly TRBD1 for D (6 bases). V shed 1 base and J shed 5 bases, with 13 bases lying between them. The germline CDR1 and CDR2 sequences are SGHRS and YFSETQ. The CDR3 is 15 amino acids. The CDR3 sequence: CASSLRQGLNNEQFF. The CDR3 DNA reads as TGCGCCAGCAGCTTGCGGCAGGGGCTCAACAATGAGCAGTTCTTC.

The V gene is TRBV18, the J gene TRBJ2-7, with a weak D call TRBD2 (5 bases). Per germline, CDR1 KGHSH and CDR2 LQKENI. The CDR3 runs to 15 residues. V shed 3 bases and J shed 5 bases, with 17 bases lying between them. CDR3 loop: CASSPWTGSVHEQYF. In DNA, the CDR3 is TGTGCCAGCTCACCCTGGACTGGTTCAGTACACGAGCAGTACTTC.

The chain is built from TRBV9 and TRBJ2-7; D may be TRBD2 (5 bases). Germline-derived CDR1 and CDR2 are SGDLS and YYNGEE. This CDR3 is built from 16 residues. Trimming removed 3 bases from V and 5 bases from J, with 21 bases in between. CDR3 sequence reads: CASSANAAGDSHEQYF. The CDR3 coding sequence is TGTGCCAGCAGCGCTAACGCCGCCGGGGATTCTCACGAGCAGTACTTC.

This clone was picked up one time. This chain links TRBV9 with TRBJ2-1; a weak D match, TRBD2 (6 bases). Trimming pared 0 bases from V and 1 base from J, leaving 23 bases between. The CDR3 covers 20 residues. The V gene's germline CDR1 is SGDLS and CDR2 YYNGEE. CDR3 coding DNA: TGTGCCAGCAGCGTAGGGGCCGGGACTCTCGGGATGGGGTCCTACAATGAGCAGTTCTTC. This sequence encodes CASSVGAGTLGMGSYNEQFF.

This clone is a singleton in its sample. This chain connects TRBV13 to TRBJ1-4; 9 bases line up with TRBD1. V lost 4 bases and J lost 4; bases outside the gene matches: 13. Per germline, CDR1 PRHDT and CDR2 FYEKMQ (reference sequence). The CDR3 runs to 18 residues. The CDR3 reads CASSSPRDRVSGNEKLFF. Here the CDR3 DNA reads TGTGCCAGCAGCTCCCCCCGGGACAGGGTGAGCGGTAATGAAAAACTGTTTTTT. The full variable domain, completed using reference TRBV13 and TRBJ1-4, is AAGVIQSPRHLIKEKRETATLKCYPIPRHDTVYWYQQGPGQDPQFLISFYEKMQSDKGSIPDRFSAQQFSDYHSELNMSSLELGDSALYFCASSSPRDRVSGNEKLFFGSGTQLSVL.